The rows below give T cell receptor beta chains drawn from one sample of a study of Ad26.COV2.S vaccination and SARS-CoV-2 variants. Using immunoSEQ multiplex PCR, the repertoire was profiled, and TCRdb retains in-frame clones only, with some absent. Of roughly 680,000 clones listed, 89% were seen once; the top ten hold roughly 1.5%. Material: peripheral blood, obtained in a trial of Ad26.COV2.S vaccine versus placebo. The receptors come from a person aged 18-65 years who received the Ad26.COV2.S COVID-19 vaccine or a placebo. CDR3s include the opening cysteine and the closing phenylalanine or tryptophan. The D gene is left open where the match is weak. The size entry is marked missing in some rows and otherwise reads once, few, many or a size class.

.,TRBJ1-1,TRBV7-8,.,CASSLPARGLRNTEAFF,TGTGCCAGCAGCTTACCCGCGAGGGGACTTCGGAACACTGAAGCTTTCTTT
.,TRBJ2-6,TRBV7-6,.,CASSLAPPRTSSGANVLTF,TGTGCCAGCAGCTTAGCCCCCCCCCGGACATCCTCTGGGGCCAACGTCCTGACTTTC
.,TRBJ1-2,TRBV5-6,TRBD1,CASSDSDRGGYGYTF,TGTGCCAGCAGCGACTCAGACAGGGGTGGCTATGGCTACACCTTC
once,TRBJ2-1,TRBV5-8,TRBD2,CASSPGLEDEQFF,TGTGCCAGCAGCCCAGGACTAGAGGATGAGCAGTTCTTC
.,TRBJ1-1,TRBV18,.,CASSPPRAETEAFF,TGTGCCAGCTCACCACCAAGGGCAGAGACTGAAGCTTTCTTT
.,TRBJ1-1,TRBV30,.,CAWTPRRMNTEAFF,TGTGCCTGGACTCCCCGAAGGATGAACACTGAAGCTTTCTTT
.,TRBJ1-1,TRBV13,TRBD1,CASSEAGTGVSEAFF,TGTGCCAGCAGCGAAGCCGGGACAGGGGTCTCTGAAGCTTTCTTT
.,TRBJ1-2,TRBV29-1,.,CSVETRRGGDYGYTF,TGCAGCGTTGAAACCCGTAGGGGAGGTGACTATGGCTACACCTTC
.,TRBJ2-3,TRBV30,.,CAIVVKGYTDTQYF,TGTGCGATTGTCGTGAAGGGTTACACAGATACGCAGTATTTT
.,TRBJ1-4,TRBV20-1,.,CSAPGEKLFF,TGCAGTGCCCCTGGTGAAAAACTGTTTTTT
.,TRBJ1-3,TRBV7-2,TRBD1,CASSSDRGPGNTIYF,TGTGCCAGCAGCTCGGACAGGGGGCCCGGAAACACCATATATTTT
.,TRBJ2-7,TRBV19,.,CASSMGVGEQYF,TGTGCCAGTAGTATGGGGGTCGGCGAGCAGTACTTC
.,TRBJ1-4,TRBV18,TRBD1,CASSQDRTATNEKLFF,TGTGCCAGCTCTCAGGACAGGACGGCAACTAATGAAAAACTGTTTTTT
.,TRBJ2-2,TRBV11-2,TRBD1,CASSPLQGLGGELFF,TGTGCCAGCAGCCCCTTACAGGGGCTGGGCGGGGAGCTGTTTTTT
.,TRBJ2-7,TRBV29-1,.,CSVPAVTGLHEQYF,TGCAGCGTTCCAGCGGTCACAGGGCTCCACGAGCAGTACTTC
.,TRBJ1-2,TRBV27,.,CASRPGQEPNYGYTF,TGTGCCAGCCGCCCTGGGCAGGAGCCTAACTATGGCTACACCTTC
.,TRBJ1-2,TRBV7-9,TRBD1,CASSLYPQGVYGYTF,TGTGCCAGCAGCTTATACCCGCAGGGGGTCTATGGCTACACCTTC
.,TRBJ2-2,TRBV27,.,CASSLGVGGELFF,TGTGCCAGCAGTTTGGGGGTGGGTGGGGAGCTGTTTTTT
.,TRBJ1-3,TRBV2,TRBD1,CASSDRGAGNTIYF,TGTGCCAGCAGCGACAGGGGCGCGGGAAACACCATATATTTT
.,TRBJ2-7,TRBV19,.,CASSIVGESSYEQYF,TGTGCCAGTAGTATAGTAGGGGAAAGCTCCTACGAGCAGTACTTC
.,TRBJ2-4,TRBV5-4,.,CASSSRLGSSAKNIQYF,TGTGCCAGCAGCTCTCGCCTGGGGAGCTCAGCCAAAAACATTCAGTACTTC
few,TRBJ2-4,TRBV2,.,CASRPGSSADIQYF,TGTGCCAGCCGTCCGGGTTCCTCGGCGGACATTCAGTACTTC
.,TRBJ1-1,TRBV2,.,CASVLRGTEAFF,TGTGCCAGCGTCTTGCGGGGAACTGAAGCTTTCTTT
.,TRBJ2-7,TRBV10-3,TRBD2,CAAHTGTSGGEQYF,TGTGCCGCTCATACCGGGACTAGCGGGGGTGAGCAGTACTTC
.,TRBJ1-5,TRBV19,TRBD1,CASRSRGNQPQHF,TGTGCCAGTAGGTCCAGGGGGAATCAGCCCCAGCATTTT
.,TRBJ2-1,TRBV27,TRBD2,CASSPLGERGYNEQFF,TGTGCCAGCAGTCCCCTCGGGGAGCGGGGTTACAATGAGCAGTTCTTC
.,TRBJ1-2,TRBV3-1/TRBV3-2,.,CASSQDTPGGNYGYTF,TGTGCCAGCAGCCAAGATACTCCCGGGGGCAACTATGGCTACACCTTC
many,TRBJ1-1,TRBV29-1,.,CSVGVQGGTEAFF,TGCAGCGTTGGTGTACAGGGAGGCACTGAAGCTTTCTTT
.,TRBJ1-1,TRBV10-3,TRBD1,CAITRTGRTMRSTEAFF,TGTGCCATCACCAGGACAGGCCGGACAATGCGGAGCACTGAAGCTTTCTTT
.,TRBJ2-1,TRBV5-4,TRBD2,CASSSPFREGYYNEQFF,TGTGCCAGCAGCTCACCTTTTCGGGAGGGGTACTACAATGAGCAGTTCTTC